This TCR beta chain was sequenced for a study of blood T cells in healthy people across ages. Together with a sample-barcoded 5' primer, a J-beta primer mix was included in a second PCR lasting roughly 6 to 12 cycles. A template-switch adaptor with 12 random nucleotides tagged each cDNA molecule. One entry per CDR3 protein results from TCRdb running MiXCR on the 5' RACE reads. The data contain approximately 360,000 distinct CDR3 sequences, 45% to 65% of them singletons. Germline V gene sequence: CDR1 MNHEY, CDR2 SVGEGT. The germline V and J ends were trimmed by 7 bases and 5 bases, with 14 bases remaining between them. The CDR3 has 13 amino acids.

Source material: blood. V is TRBV6-2 or TRBV6-3 and J is TRBJ1-2; no clear D. The TCR originated in a man aged 55 to 70 in good health. CDR3 amino acids: CASTPEGQYGYTF. CDR3 nucleotides: TGTGCCAGCACCCCCGAGGGCCAGTATGGCTACACCTTC.